These 16 T cell receptor beta chains originate from one sample sequenced in a study of shared T cell receptors in the human thymus. Clones were sequenced by immunoSEQ multiplex PCR, and TCRdb holds only the in-frame ones, with some missing. Of hundreds of thousands of clones listed, approximately 95% were seen once; the top ten hold about 0.02%. Sequenced sample: thymocytes. These receptors came from a human donor.

V is TRBV11-2 and J is TRBJ1-5, with a weak D call TRBD1 (6 bases). V was clipped by 1 base and J by 7 bases, with 11 bases between them. Germline CDR1 is SGHAT and CDR2 is FQNNGV. The length of the CDR3 is 14 residues. The CDR3 bases are TGTGCCAGCAGCTTAGCCACAGGGAAACAGCCCCAGCATTTT. Translated: CASSLATGKQPQHF. Full variable domain (remainder filled in from reference TRBV11-2 and TRBJ1-5): EAGVAQSPRYKIIEKRQSVAFWCNPISGHATLYWYQQILGQGPKLLIQFQNNGVVDDSQLPKDRFSAERLKGVDSTLKIQPAKLEDSAVYLCASSLATGKQPQHFGDGTRLSIL.

The V and J genes are TRBV19 and TRBJ2-2; D gene uncertain. V lost 8 bases and J 4 bases, leaving 14 bases between the germline ends. This CDR3 has 14 residues. Germline V gives CDR1 LNHDA, CDR2 SQIVND (reference sequence). This CDR3 is CASSPGLGTGELFF. The DNA for the CDR3 is TGTGCCAGTTCACCTGGGTTGGGCACCGGGGAGCTGTTTTTT. Full variable domain (missing parts from reference TRBV19 and TRBJ2-2): DGGITQSPKYLFRKEGQNVTLSCEQNLNHDAMYWYRQDPGQGLRLIYYSQIVNDFQKGDIAEGYSVSREKKESFPLTVTSAQKNPTAFYLCASSPGLGTGELFFGEGSRLTVL.

The DNA of the CDR3 is TGTGCCAGCAGCTTATCCTTAGCGGGGAAGAGCGGGGAGCTGTTTTTT. This gives the protein CASSLSLAGKSGELFF. The V call is TRBV7-9, the J call TRBJ2-2; 8 positions agree with TRBD2. With 2 bases clipped from V and 7 bases from J, the junction kept 9 bases outside the gene matches. CDR3 size: 16 residues. CDR1 and CDR2 from the germline V gene are SEHNR and FQNEAQ (reference sequence).

The J gene is TRBJ2-1, the V gene TRBV6-6; D is possibly TRBD1 (5 bases). CDR1 and CDR2 from the germline V gene are MNHNY and SVGAGI (reference sequence). The CDR3 is made up of 15 amino acids. The germline V and J ends were trimmed by 7 bases and 0 bases, with 13 bases remaining between them. The DNA for the CDR3 is TGTGCCAGCATCTTCCAGGGTTCCTCCTACAATGAGCAGTTCTTC. This encodes CASIFQGSSYNEQFF.

This chain uses TRBV27 with TRBJ2-7; D is perhaps TRBD1 or TRBD2 (5 bases each). Germline CDR1 MNHEY, CDR2 SMNVEV (reference sequence). The CDR3 contains 17 residues. Trimming took off 3 bases at V and 2 bases at J, with 20 bases between the two ends. The CDR3, as DNA: TGTGCCAGCAGTTTGTCAAAAGCAGGGACCGTAGCCTACGAGCAGTACTTC. Its protein is CASSLSKAGTVAYEQYF.

Points on this clone: One junction end disagrees with the germline gene, perhaps due to a read error. Other DNA sequences in this sample translate to the same CDR3. J is TRBJ2-7 and V is TRBV29-1, with TRBD2 identical over 7 bases. This CDR3 comprises 12 residues. Germline CDR1 is SQVTM and CDR2 is ANQGSEA. CDR3 nucleotide sequence: TGTAGCGTTGGGGGGGGAAACTACGAGCAGTACTTC. Translation gives CSVGGGNYEQYF.

This chain connects TRBV28 to TRBJ2-7; TRBD2 might be the D (6 bases). The length of the CDR3 is 15 residues. V lost 5 bases and J 3 bases, leaving 17 bases between the germline ends. Germline values: CDR1 MDHEN, CDR2 SYDVKM. CDR3 protein: CASSGKLPGGYEQYF. The CDR3 DNA reads TGTGCCAGCAGTGGTAAACTGCCCGGGGGCTACGAGCAGTACTTC.

The chain uses TRBV15 and TRBJ1-1; possible D gene TRBD1, 5 bases. CDR3 length: 14 amino acids. Looked up from germline, CDR1 is LNHNV and CDR2 is YYDKDF (reference sequence). Trimming left V 5 bases short and J 0 bases short, with 10 bases between. DNA for the CDR3: TGTGCCACCAGCGAGGCAGGGATGAACACTGAAGCTTTCTTT. Protein sequence: CATSEAGMNTEAFF.

The genes are TRBV11-2 and TRBJ2-1; 10 nucleotides align to TRBD1. The germline V gene encodes CDR1 SGHAT and CDR2 FQNNGV. The CDR3 sequence is 16 residues long. The junction had 3 bases not matched to a gene; V was cut back by 0 bases and J by 4 bases. The CDR3 nucleotides are TGTGCCAGCAGCTTAGAAGGACAGGGGGAGTACAATGAGCAGTTCTTC. Translation gives CASSLEGQGEYNEQFF.

This sequence joins TRBV18 and TRBJ1-4; 7 bases map to TRBD1. CDR1 is KGHSH and CDR2 is LQKENI in the germline V gene. J lost 8 bases, V lost 3 bases, and 9 bases had no gene match. This CDR3 spans 15 amino acids. The CDR3, as DNA: TGTGCCAGCTCACCTCGGGGCCAGGGGGACGAAAAACTGTTTTTT. Translating gives CASSPRGQGDEKLFF.

The chain links TRBV11-2 to TRBJ1-1; D remains ambiguous. V lost 8 bases, J lost 1 base, and 14 bases lay in between. Germline V gives CDR1 SGHAT, CDR2 FQNNGV. This CDR3 has 14 residues. CDR3 sequence (DNA): TGTGCCAGCCGCCGGCGCGGCGAGAACACTGAAGCTTTCTTT. This encodes CASRRRGENTEAFF.

V usage is TRBV27 and J usage is TRBJ2-1; tentatively, D is TRBD2 (6 bases). Germline V gene sequence: CDR1 MNHEY, CDR2 SMNVEV (reference sequence). The CDR3 contains 13 residues. V dropped 3 bases and J dropped 8 bases, with 11 bases sitting between them. CDR3 nucleotides: TGTGCCAGCAGTTTCGGAGGGTTCGATGAGCAGTTCTTC. It codes for CASSFGGFDEQFF.

The chain links TRBV19 to TRBJ1-4; D is perhaps TRBD1 (5 bases). V shed 7 bases and J shed 3 bases, with 12 bases lying between them. Germline V gives CDR1 LNHDA, CDR2 SQIVND (reference sequence). The CDR3 is made up of 14 amino acids. Written as DNA, the CDR3 is TGTGCCAGTATGTATCGGGGGGCTAATGAAAAACTGTTTTTT. Its translation is CASMYRGANEKLFF.

The J gene is TRBJ1-2, the V gene TRBV5-4; D is perhaps TRBD1 (6 bases). The CDR3 is 11 residues long. Looked up from germline, CDR1 is SGHNT and CDR2 is YYREEE (reference sequence). V was shortened by 5 bases and J by 8 bases, with 10 bases between the two germline ends. The CDR3 spells CASRRGGGYTF. CDR3 nucleotide sequence: TGTGCCAGCAGGCGAGGGGGGGGCTACACCTTC.

The chain couples TRBV5-4 to TRBJ2-1; no reliable D call. V was cut by 5 bases and J by 5 bases, with 5 bases left in between. The CDR3 sequence is 11 residues long. The germline CDR1 and CDR2 sequences are SGHNT and YYREEE (reference sequence). CDR3 region: CASRDDNEQFF. DNA of the CDR3: TGTGCCAGCAGGGATGACAATGAGCAGTTCTTC.

The genes are TRBV19 and TRBJ1-2, with TRBD1 as a possible D gene (5 bases). Germline CDR1 reads LNHDA; CDR2 reads SQIVND (reference sequence). V was trimmed by 8 bases and J by 1 base, leaving 17 bases between them. This CDR3 comprises 15 residues. This CDR3 reads CASGATVPFNYGYTF. CDR3 nucleotides: TGTGCCAGTGGGGCGACAGTCCCCTTTAACTATGGCTACACCTTC. The full variable domain, with the rest looked up from reference TRBV19 and TRBJ1-2, is DGGITQSPKYLFRKEGQNVTLSCEQNLNHDAMYWYRQDPGQGLRLIYYSQIVNDFQKGDIAEGYSVSREKKESFPLTVTSAQKNPTAFYLCASGATVPFNYGYTFGSGTRLTVV.